This T cell receptor (beta chain) was identified during a study of graft-versus-host responses after intestinal transplantation. This clone was detected once. The antigen remains undetermined. Per the germline V gene, CDR1 is MNHNS and CDR2 is SASEGT. Trimming stripped 2 bases from V and 0 bases from J, with 10 bases between. The CDR3 sequence is 15 residues long. Clones were read by immunoSEQ multiplex PCR, and TCRdb kept only the in-frame ones, dropping some. This sample has roughly 130,000 clones, with nearly 95% found just once. The source is a human donor who received an intestinal transplant. This chain connects TRBV6-1 to TRBJ1-1; D unclear. The sequencing here drew on unstimulated CD4+ T cells sorted from spleen or lymph node cells, taken before intestinal transplant. CDR3 protein: CASSETGGMNTEAFF. CDR3 bases: TGTGCCAGCAGTGAAACTGGAGGTATGAACACTGAAGCTTTCTTT.